This T cell receptor (beta chain) was identified during a study of T-cell memory formation after mild COVID-19. V shed 8 bases and J shed 7 bases, with 20 bases lying between them. Germline assignment: CDR1 SNHLY and CDR2 FYNNEI. The CDR3 length is 15 residues. TCRdb re-called the 5' RACE reads with MiXCR, one entry per CDR3 protein. The repertoire holds more than 350,000 distinct CDR3 sequences, with more than 15% as singletons. General observations from the study: Cross-reactive memory seemingly joined, as some responding clones were found in pre-infection memory.

This clonotype was picked up a small number of times. Its matching antigen is unknown. The sequencing input was PBMCs or a T cell subset sorted from them (not recorded which). The rearrangement uses TRBV2 and TRBJ1-4; D is unclear. The TCR sequence derives from a man younger than 35 who had mild COVID-19 (a few samples of this study predate the infection). Cell type and time point are not known. CDR3 sequence reads: CASRRSGLEGEKLFF. The CDR3 bases are TGTGCCAGCCGTAGGTCGGGCCTAGAAGGTGAAAAACTGTTTTTT.